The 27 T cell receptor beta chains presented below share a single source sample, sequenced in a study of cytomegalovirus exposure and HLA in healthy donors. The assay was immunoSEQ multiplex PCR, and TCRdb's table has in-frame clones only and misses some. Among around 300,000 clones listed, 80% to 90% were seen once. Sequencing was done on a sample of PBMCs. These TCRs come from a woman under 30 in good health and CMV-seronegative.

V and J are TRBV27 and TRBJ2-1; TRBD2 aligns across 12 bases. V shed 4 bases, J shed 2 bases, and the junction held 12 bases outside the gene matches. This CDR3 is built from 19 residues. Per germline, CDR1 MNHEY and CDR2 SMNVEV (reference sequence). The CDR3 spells CASSSLGASGRAAYNEQFF. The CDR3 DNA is TGTGCCAGCAGTTCTCTAGGGGCTAGCGGGAGGGCCGCCTACAATGAGCAGTTCTTC.

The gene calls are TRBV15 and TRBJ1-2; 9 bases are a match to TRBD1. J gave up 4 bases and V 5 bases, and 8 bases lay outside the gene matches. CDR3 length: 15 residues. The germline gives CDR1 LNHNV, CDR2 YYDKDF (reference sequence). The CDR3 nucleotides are TGTGCCACCAGCCCGGACAGGGGAGGATTCTATGGCTACACCTTC. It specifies CATSPDRGGFYGYTF.

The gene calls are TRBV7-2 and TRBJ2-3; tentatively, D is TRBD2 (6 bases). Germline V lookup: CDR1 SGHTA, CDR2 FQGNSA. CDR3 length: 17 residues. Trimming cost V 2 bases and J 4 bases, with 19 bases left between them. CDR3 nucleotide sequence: TGTGCCAGCAGCTTAATGTACCGGGACTTAGTCCCAGATACGCAGTATTTT. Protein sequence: CASSLMYRDLVPDTQYF.

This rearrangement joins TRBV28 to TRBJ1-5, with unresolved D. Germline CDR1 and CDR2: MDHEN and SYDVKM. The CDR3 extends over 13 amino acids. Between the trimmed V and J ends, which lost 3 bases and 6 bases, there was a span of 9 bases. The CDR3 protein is CASSFMAAQPQHF. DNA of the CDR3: TGTGCCAGCAGTTTTATGGCGGCTCAGCCCCAGCATTTT.

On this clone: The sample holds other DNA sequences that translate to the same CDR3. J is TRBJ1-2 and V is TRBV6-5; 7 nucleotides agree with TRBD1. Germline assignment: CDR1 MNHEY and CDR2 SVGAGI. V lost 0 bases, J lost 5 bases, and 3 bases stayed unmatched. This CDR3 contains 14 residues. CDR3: CASSYSTGNYGYTF. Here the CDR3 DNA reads TGTGCCAGCAGTTACTCGACAGGGAATTATGGCTACACCTTC.

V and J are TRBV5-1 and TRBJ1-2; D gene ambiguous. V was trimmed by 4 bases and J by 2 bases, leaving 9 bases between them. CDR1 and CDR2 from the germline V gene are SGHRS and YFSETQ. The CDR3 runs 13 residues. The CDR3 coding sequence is TGCGCCAGCAGCAAGGCGGAGAACTATGGCTACACCTTC. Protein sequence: CASSKAENYGYTF.

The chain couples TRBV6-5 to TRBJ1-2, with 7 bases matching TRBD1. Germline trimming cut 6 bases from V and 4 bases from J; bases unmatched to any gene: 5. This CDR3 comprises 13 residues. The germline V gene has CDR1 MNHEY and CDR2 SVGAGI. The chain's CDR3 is CASRLTGSYGYTF. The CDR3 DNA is TGTGCCAGCAGATTGACAGGGTCCTATGGCTACACCTTC.

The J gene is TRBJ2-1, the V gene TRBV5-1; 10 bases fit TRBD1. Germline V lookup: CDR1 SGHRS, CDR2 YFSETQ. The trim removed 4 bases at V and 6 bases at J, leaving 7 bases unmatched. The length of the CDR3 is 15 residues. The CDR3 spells CASSRGTGAVNEQFF. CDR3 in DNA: TGCGCCAGCAGCCGCGGGACAGGGGCTGTCAATGAGCAGTTCTTC.

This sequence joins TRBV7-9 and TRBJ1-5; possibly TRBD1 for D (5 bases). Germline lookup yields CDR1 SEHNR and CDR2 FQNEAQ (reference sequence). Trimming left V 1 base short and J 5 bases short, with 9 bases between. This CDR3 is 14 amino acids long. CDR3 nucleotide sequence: TGTGCCAGCAGCTTAGTAGGGGTTTATCAGCCCCAGCATTTT. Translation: CASSLVGVYQPQHF.

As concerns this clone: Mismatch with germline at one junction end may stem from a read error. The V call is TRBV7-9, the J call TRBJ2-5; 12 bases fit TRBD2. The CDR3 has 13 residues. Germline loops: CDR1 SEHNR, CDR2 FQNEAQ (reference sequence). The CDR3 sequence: CASTWTSGAPPDF. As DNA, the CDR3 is TGTGCCAGCACGTGGACTAGCGGGGCCCCCCCGGACTTC.

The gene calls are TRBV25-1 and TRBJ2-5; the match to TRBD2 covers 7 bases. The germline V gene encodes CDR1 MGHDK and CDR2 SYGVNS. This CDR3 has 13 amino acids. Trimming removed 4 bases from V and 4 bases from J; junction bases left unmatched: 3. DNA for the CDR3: TGTGCCAGCAGTGTAGCGGGTCGAGAGACCCAGTACTTC. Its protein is CASSVAGRETQYF.

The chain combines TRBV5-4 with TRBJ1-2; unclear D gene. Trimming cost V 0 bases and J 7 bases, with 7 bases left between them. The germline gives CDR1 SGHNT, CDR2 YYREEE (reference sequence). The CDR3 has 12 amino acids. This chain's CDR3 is CASSLALSGYTF. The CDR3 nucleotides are TGTGCCAGCAGCTTGGCCTTGAGTGGCTACACCTTC.

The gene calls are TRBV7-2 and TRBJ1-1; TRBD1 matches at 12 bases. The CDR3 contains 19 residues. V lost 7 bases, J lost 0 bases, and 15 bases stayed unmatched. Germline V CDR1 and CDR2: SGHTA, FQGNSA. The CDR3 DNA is TGTGCCAGCACTCGTAGAGGGGGACAGGGGGCCCTAATGAACACTGAAGCTTTCTTT. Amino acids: CASTRRGGQGALMNTEAFF. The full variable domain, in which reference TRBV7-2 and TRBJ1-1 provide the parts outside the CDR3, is GAGVSQSPSNKVTEKGKDVELRCDPISGHTALYWYRQSLGQGLEFLIYFQGNSAPDKSGLPSDRFSAERTGGSVSTLTIQRTQQEDSAVYLCASTRRGGQGALMNTEAFFGQGTRLTVV.

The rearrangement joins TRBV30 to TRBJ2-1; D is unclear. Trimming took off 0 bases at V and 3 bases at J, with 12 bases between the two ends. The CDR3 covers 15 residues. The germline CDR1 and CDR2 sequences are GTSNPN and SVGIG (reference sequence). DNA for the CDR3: TGTGCCTGGAGTGTATGGGCGTCGGACTACAATGAGCAGTTCTTC. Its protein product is CAWSVWASDYNEQFF. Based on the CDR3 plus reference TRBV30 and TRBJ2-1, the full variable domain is SQTIHQWPATLVQPVGSPLSLECTVEGTSNPNLYWYRQAAGRGLQLLFYSVGIGQISSEVPQNLSASRPQDRQFILSSKKLLLSDSGFYLCAWSVWASDYNEQFFGPGTRLTVL.

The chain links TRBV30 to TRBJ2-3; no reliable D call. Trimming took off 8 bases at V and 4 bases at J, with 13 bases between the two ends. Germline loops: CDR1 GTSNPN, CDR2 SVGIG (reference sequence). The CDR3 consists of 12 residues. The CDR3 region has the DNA TGTGCCGGCGTAATAGAGGCAGATACGCAGTATTTT. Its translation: CAGVIEADTQYF.

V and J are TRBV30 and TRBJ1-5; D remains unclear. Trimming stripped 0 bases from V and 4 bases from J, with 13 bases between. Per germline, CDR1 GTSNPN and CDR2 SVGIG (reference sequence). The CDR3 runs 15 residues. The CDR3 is CAWSVEVHSNQPQHF. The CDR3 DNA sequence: TGTGCCTGGAGTGTTGAGGTCCACTCGAATCAGCCCCAGCATTTT.

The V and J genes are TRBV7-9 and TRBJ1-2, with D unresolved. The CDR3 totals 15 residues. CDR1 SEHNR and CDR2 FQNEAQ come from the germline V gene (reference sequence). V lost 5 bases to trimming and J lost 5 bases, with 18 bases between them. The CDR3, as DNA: TGTGCCAGCAGCCCTGACTCCGGTGGGAGATATGGCTACACCTTC. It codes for CASSPDSGGRYGYTF.

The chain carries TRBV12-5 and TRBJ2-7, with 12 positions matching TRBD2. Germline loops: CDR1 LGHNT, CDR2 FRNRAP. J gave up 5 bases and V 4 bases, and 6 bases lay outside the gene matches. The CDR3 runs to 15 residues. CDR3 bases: TGTGCTAGTGGTTCAGGACTAGCGGGAATCAACGAGCAGTACTTC. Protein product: CASGSGLAGINEQYF. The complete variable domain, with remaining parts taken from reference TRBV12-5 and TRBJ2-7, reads DARVTQTPRHKVTEMGQEVTMRCQPILGHNTVFWYRQTMMQGLELLAYFRNRAPLDDSGMPKDRFSAEMPDATLATLKIQPSEPRDSAVYFCASGSGLAGINEQYFGPGTRLTVT.

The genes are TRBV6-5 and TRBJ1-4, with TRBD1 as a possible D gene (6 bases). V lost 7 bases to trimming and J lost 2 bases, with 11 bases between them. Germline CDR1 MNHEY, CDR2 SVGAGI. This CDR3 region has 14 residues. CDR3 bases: TGTGCCAGCACCTGGACAGTGACTAATGAAAAACTGTTTTTT. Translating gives CASTWTVTNEKLFF.

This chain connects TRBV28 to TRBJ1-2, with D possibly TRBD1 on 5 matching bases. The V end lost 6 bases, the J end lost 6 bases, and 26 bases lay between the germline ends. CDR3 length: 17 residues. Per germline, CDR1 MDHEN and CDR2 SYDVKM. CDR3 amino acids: CASSGRWLGPQEDGYTF. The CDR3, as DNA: TGTGCCAGCAGCGGGAGGTGGTTGGGACCTCAGGAGGATGGCTACACCTTC.

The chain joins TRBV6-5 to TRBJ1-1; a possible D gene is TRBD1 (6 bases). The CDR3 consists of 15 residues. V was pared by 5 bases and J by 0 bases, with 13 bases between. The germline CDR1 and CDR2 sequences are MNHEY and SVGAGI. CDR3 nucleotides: TGTGCCAGCAGTGCCGCGGACAGTTTGAACACTGAAGCTTTCTTT. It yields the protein CASSAADSLNTEAFF.

The CDR3 is CASSHRTEGTDTEAFF. The DNA for the CDR3 is TGTGCCAGCAGCCACCGCACGGAGGGGACGGACACTGAAGCTTTCTTT. This sequence joins TRBV4-2 and TRBJ1-1, with a tentative D call TRBD1 (5 bases). This CDR3 spans 16 amino acids. V was clipped by 3 bases and J by 3 bases, with 17 bases between them. Germline CDR1 is LGHNA and CDR2 is YNFKEQ.

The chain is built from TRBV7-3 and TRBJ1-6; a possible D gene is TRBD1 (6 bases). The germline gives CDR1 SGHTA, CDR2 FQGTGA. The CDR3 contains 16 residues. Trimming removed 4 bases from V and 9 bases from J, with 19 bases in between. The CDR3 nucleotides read TGTGCCAGCAGCTCCGACGTTGCGGGGGGGGCTTCACCCCTCCACTTT. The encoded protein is CASSSDVAGGASPLHF.

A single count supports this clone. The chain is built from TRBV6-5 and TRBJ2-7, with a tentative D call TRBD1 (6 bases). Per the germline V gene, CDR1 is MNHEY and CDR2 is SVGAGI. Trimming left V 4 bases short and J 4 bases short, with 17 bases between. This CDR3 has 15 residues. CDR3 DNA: TGTGCCAGCAGTTGGGGCGAGGCAGGGGAATACGAGCAGTACTTC. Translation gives CASSWGEAGEYEQYF.

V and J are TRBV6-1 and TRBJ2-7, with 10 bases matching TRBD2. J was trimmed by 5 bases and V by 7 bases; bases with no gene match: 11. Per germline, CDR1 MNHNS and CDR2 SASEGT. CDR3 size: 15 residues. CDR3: CASNARTSGGDEQYF. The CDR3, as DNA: TGTGCCAGCAACGCGAGGACTAGCGGAGGAGACGAGCAGTACTTC.

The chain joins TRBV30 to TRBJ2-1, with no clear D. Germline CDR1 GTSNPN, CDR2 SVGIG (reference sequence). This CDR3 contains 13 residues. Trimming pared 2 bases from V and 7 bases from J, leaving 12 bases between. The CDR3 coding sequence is TGTGCCTGGAGTATTCGATCAGCGAATGAGCAGTTCTTC. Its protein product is CAWSIRSANEQFF.

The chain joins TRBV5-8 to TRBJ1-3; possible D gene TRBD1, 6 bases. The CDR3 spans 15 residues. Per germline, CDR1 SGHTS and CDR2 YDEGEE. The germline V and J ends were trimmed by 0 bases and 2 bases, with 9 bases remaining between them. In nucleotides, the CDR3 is TGTGCCAGCAGCTTGGCGGGGGGCCCTGGAAACACCATATATTTT. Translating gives CASSLAGGPGNTIYF.